The present entry profiles one T cell receptor beta chain with its context. This record belongs to a study of T cell changes during pregnancy in multiple sclerosis. Germline assignment: CDR1 SGHTA and CDR2 FQGTGA. The V end lost 6 bases, the J end lost 0 bases, and 20 bases lay between the germline ends. The CDR3 consists of 18 residues. Sequencing was performed with immunoSEQ multiplex PCR; in TCRdb, only in-frame clones are kept and a portion is missing. The sample includes roughly 52,000 clones, roughly 92% seen only once; the top ten take roughly 0.23%. The source was CD4+ T cells from peripheral blood mononuclear cells, collected in the third trimester of pregnancy. This sequence joins TRBV7-3 and TRBJ1-4; D perhaps matches TRBD1 (5 bases). The source of this sequence is a female donor with multiple sclerosis, enrolled in a pregnancy study. The CDR3 DNA reads TGTGCCAGCAGTCCTCTCGACAGAATACCCGCAACTAATGAAAAACTGTTTTTT. Its protein is CASSPLDRIPATNEKLFF.